This entry lists 12 T cell receptor beta chains sequenced from one sample in a study of T-cell reconstitution after alpha-beta-depleted transplantation in children. For TCRbeta, the library was prepared with unique molecular identifiers. TCRdb used MiXCR to reprocess the PCR reads, holding one entry per CDR3 protein. Seen here are about 400,000 distinct CDR3 sequences, about a fifth observed once, and the top ten hold 3% to 4%. This specimen consisted of PBMCs from the stem cell graft donor, obtained from the stem cell graft. The receptor source for this set is a human donor who donated a stem cell graft to a child with acute myeloid leukemia.

V and J are TRBV12-3 or TRBV12-4 and TRBJ2-7, with D possibly TRBD2 on 5 matching bases. The V end lost 3 bases, the J end lost 2 bases, and 14 bases lay between the germline ends. The CDR3 consists of 15 residues. Here the CDR3 DNA reads TGTGCCAGCAGTTTCTCCCTAGCACCACCCTACGAGCAGTACTTC. Its translation is CASSFSLAPPYEQYF.

The table lists this clonotype with many counts. This rearrangement joins TRBV20-1 to TRBJ1-4, with 7 bases that match TRBD1. From germline, CDR1 is DFQATT and CDR2 SNEGSKA (reference sequence). The trim removed 5 bases at V and 5 bases at J, leaving 14 bases unmatched. The CDR3 is 16 amino acids. CDR3 residues: CSAQKPSGTANEKLFF. The CDR3 DNA is TGCAGTGCTCAAAAACCTTCCGGGACAGCAAATGAAAAACTGTTTTTT.

This clonotype turned up a few times. This chain uses TRBV9 with TRBJ1-2; 7 bases fit TRBD1. Trimming took 3 bases from V and 4 from J; bases not matched to a gene: 9. CDR1 and CDR2 from the germline V gene are SGDLS and YYNGEE. The CDR3 contains 15 residues. The CDR3 DNA is TGTGCCAGCAGCGACACGGACAGGATCGGCTATGGCTACACCTTC. As protein: CASSDTDRIGYGYTF. Together with reference TRBV9 and TRBJ1-2, the CDR3 gives the full variable domain: DSGVTQTPKHLITATGQRVTLRCSPRSGDLSVYWYQQSLDQGLQFLIQYYNGEERAKGNILERFSAQQFPDLHSELNLSSLELGDSALYFCASSDTDRIGYGYTFGSGTRLTVV.

In this sample, this clonotype turned up many times. The rearrangement uses TRBV24-1 and TRBJ2-1, with 11 bases matching TRBD2. V gave up 5 bases and J gave up 7 bases; unmatched junction bases: 6. The germline V gene has CDR1 KGHDR and CDR2 SFDVKD. This CDR3 comprises 15 residues. The CDR3 is CATSGGTSGMNEQFF. The DNA for the CDR3 is TGTGCCACCAGTGGCGGGACTAGCGGCATGAATGAGCAGTTCTTC.

This clonotype has only a few counts. This sequence joins TRBV4-2 and TRBJ2-1, with D possibly matching TRBD2 (5 bases). The germline V gene encodes CDR1 LGHNA and CDR2 YNFKEQ. The germline V and J ends were trimmed by 0 bases and 6 bases, with 12 bases remaining between them. This CDR3 spans 15 amino acids. For the CDR3, the DNA is TGTGCCAGCAGCCAAGATGGCGGGCCCGGCAATGAGCAGTTCTTC. Its protein product is CASSQDGGPGNEQFF.

This clonotype was counted only a few times. The gene calls are TRBV25-1 and TRBJ2-3, with 9 bases that match TRBD2. Germline V gives CDR1 MGHDK, CDR2 SYGVNS. The CDR3 spans 16 residues. Losses at the gene ends were 5 bases for V and 4 bases for J; bases not matched to a gene: 10. CDR3 bases: TGTGCCAGCAGTCGTCTTCGCGGGAGGGTGGCAGATACGCAGTATTTT. Protein sequence: CASSRLRGRVADTQYF.

This clonotype has more than one count but fewer than ten. The V and J genes are TRBV9 and TRBJ2-3; D is uncertain. CDR3 length: 14 residues. Germline loops: CDR1 SGDLS, CDR2 YYNGEE. Trimming shortened V by 0 bases and J by 2 bases, and 7 bases separated the two germline ends. The CDR3 DNA sequence: TGTGCCAGCAGCGTAGTAGGTTCCACAGATACGCAGTATTTT. Translated, it gives CASSVVGSTDTQYF.

V and J are TRBV20-1 and TRBJ2-5, with 8 bases lining up with TRBD1. Germline CDR1 reads DFQATT; CDR2 reads SNEGSKA (reference sequence). The CDR3 extends over 12 amino acids. V lost 6 bases, J lost 3 bases, and 3 bases stayed unmatched. The CDR3 nucleotides are TGCAGTGCCCCGGACAGGGAAGAGACCCAGTACTTC. Translating gives CSAPDREETQYF.

The chain couples TRBV28 to TRBJ2-7; TRBD1 matches at 8 bases. Germline assignment: CDR1 MDHEN and CDR2 SYDVKM. The V and J ends lost 6 bases and 7 bases, in that order; junction bases with no gene match: 8. This CDR3 is built from 13 residues. The CDR3 nucleotides read TGTGCCAGCAGACGGACAGGGTTCGCAGAGCAGTACTTC. Encoded protein: CASRRTGFAEQYF.

This clonotype showed up many times. The chain combines TRBV24-1 with TRBJ2-5; 8 bases map to TRBD2. V lost 3 bases and J lost 5; bases outside the gene matches: 10. This CDR3 is 16 amino acids long. Per the germline V gene, CDR1 is KGHDR and CDR2 is SFDVKD. CDR3 amino acids: CATSDPGRDVAETQYF. Written as DNA, the CDR3 is TGTGCCACCAGTGATCCCGGGAGGGACGTCGCGGAGACCCAGTACTTC.

This clonotype was counted ten times or more. This rearrangement joins TRBV10-3 to TRBJ2-3; 10 nucleotides line up with TRBD2. This CDR3 is 19 amino acids long. V was clipped by 7 bases and J by 2 bases; unmatched bases: 18. Germline V gene sequence: CDR1 ENHRY, CDR2 SYGVKD. CDR3 protein: CAIKVSSGSQHGDTDTQYF. In DNA form, the CDR3 reads TGTGCCATCAAGGTGTCTAGCGGGAGTCAGCATGGGGACACAGATACGCAGTATTTT.

CDR3 sequence: CSGALENTEAFF. Here the CDR3 DNA reads TGCAGCGGAGCCTTGGAGAACACTGAAGCTTTCTTT. The J gene is TRBJ1-1, the V gene TRBV29-1, with D hard to call. Germline CDR1 reads SQVTM; CDR2 reads ANQGSEA. There are 12 residues in the CDR3. Trimming stripped 7 bases from V and 1 base from J, with 10 bases between.